The following is a T cell receptor beta chain sequence with its context. Its recognized antigen is unknown. No much larger clonotype is one base removed from it; base qualities were not supplied. The data stem from a study of blood T cell repertoires in COVID-19 (dated by TCRdb to the early 2020s). Background for the entire study: Collaborator samples came from the United States, Italy and Spain and covered acute and convalescent phases of COVID-19. The prospective study material was composed of cDNA or gDNA derived from T cells, B-cell-depleted T cells, or PBMCs. The dataset comprised deeply sampled blood TCRbeta repertoires from subjects exposed to, actively infected with, or recovered from COVID-19. The repertoires were released in a freely available public database intended as a resource for research on the immune response to SARS-CoV-2. Samples were obtained from the ongoing ImmuneRACE study (first 160 participants) and from over 1,000 subjects provided by 6 global collaborators. Nearly every sample came with metadata listing a de-identified subject ID, COVID-19 status, age in years and sex. Where HLA class I and class II types were available, the types were taken from metadata supplied by the sample provider, not from assay-based typing.

Participants in the prospective study were enrolled through a virtual design, were aged about 18 to 90 years, and lived in approximately 25 United States geographic areas. To assign participants to cohorts, the prospective study relied on clinical history that participants themselves reported in a screening survey and a study questionnaire. Exposed participants had been in contact, within 2 weeks of entering the study, with a person who had a PCR-confirmed or clinician-diagnosed case of COVID-19. In the prospective study, whole blood, serum and a nasopharyngeal or oropharyngeal swab were collected from each participant by mobile phlebotomists. Additional blood draws and questionnaires over an approximately two-month period could optionally be provided by prospective study participants. Blood samples from the prospective study were shipped frozen or at room temperature prior to DNA extraction. Here is what the overall study found, with its caveats: Clinical and demographic metadata were provided uncurated, with the amount varying by source and participant.

TCRbeta CDR3 regions were amplified from genomic DNA by means of the immunoSEQ Assay, a bias-controlled multiplex PCR. Under the source paper's analysis protocol: The number of nucleated cells in each sample was estimated from the amplification of reference gene primers within the assay. Sequence reads were collapsed and filtered to measure the absolute abundance of every unique TCRbeta CDR3 rearrangement. For each sample, productive Simpson clonality was calculated as the square root of Simpson's diversity index over productive rearrangements. TCRdb took over this immuneACCESS table, retaining in-frame rearrangements with V and J assigned. Such tables are incomplete; in checked studies, under half of the missing clones stem from an unresolved V gene, and the remainder is unexplained. V and J calls and clone size are given by that table; D and trimming were obtained from the DNA. This sample comprises approximately 150,000 clones, roughly 84% of them detected only once. The ten largest clones represent more than 4.5% of the sample.

The specimen was PBMCs or T cells enriched from blood (not recorded which). The TCR comes from a man aged 70-80 years who had been exposed to COVID-19.

The CDR3 in this case is CASSQPETGNSYGYTF. The sequenced DNA is TGCGCCAGCAGCCAACCAGAGACAGGGAACTCCTATGGCTACACCTTC. The V gene is TRBV4-1 and the J gene is TRBJ1-2, with 7 bases aligning to TRBD1. In the germline V gene, CDR1 corresponds to MGHRA and CDR2 to YSYEKL. The CDR3 covers 16 residues, taking in both the cysteine and the phenylalanine. Only CDR3 DNA remains: 48 bases, in frame from the first base. V loses 2 bases at its end and J loses 4 bases; junction bases beyond the gene matches: 10.